Listed below are T cell receptor beta chains from one sample, sequenced in a study of T-cell memory formation after mild COVID-19. TCRdb ran MiXCR on the 5' RACE reads and lists one entry per CDR3 protein. Altogether around 320,000 distinct CDR3 sequences are present, 14% being singletons, with the ten largest covering over 20%. The sample taken for sequencing was PBMCs or a T cell subset sorted from them (not recorded which). All receptors derive from a man aged 18 to 30 who had mild COVID-19 (a few samples of this study predate the infection). Cell type and time point are not known. Both conserved end residues are part of each CDR3. The order of the fields is J gene, D gene, clone size, V gene, CDR3 DNA, CDR3 protein. The D gene is left open where the match is weak. Clone size is not always given. Where it is, it says once, few, many or a class for expanded clones.

TRBJ2-5,TRBD2,few,TRBV14,TGTGCCAGCAGCCGAAGCGGGGGGGCGACTCAAGAGACCCAGTACTTC,CASSRSGGATQETQYF
TRBJ1-4,NA,NA,TRBV12-3/TRBV12-4,TGTGCCAGCAGCTGGGCGGGAAAACTGTTTTTT,CASSWAGKLFF
TRBJ2-1,NA,few,TRBV5-1,TGCGCCACGGGACGGGACCCTGATGACAATGAGCAGTTCTTC,CATGRDPDDNEQFF
TRBJ1-5,NA,NA,TRBV7-2,TGTGCCAGCAGCTCCGAGGGGCCCCAGCATTTT,CASSSEGPQHF
TRBJ1-1,TRBD1,NA,TRBV29-1,TGCAGCGGATCCCAGGGGGCGGGGATGAACACTGAAGCTTTCTTT,CSGSQGAGMNTEAFF
TRBJ1-5,NA,NA,TRBV6-2/TRBV6-3,TGTGCCAGCAGTTATGTGACAGGACGATCCAATCAGCCCCAGCATTTT,CASSYVTGRSNQPQHF
TRBJ2-3,NA,NA,TRBV6-6,TGTGCCAGCAGTGTCGACACCTTTACCACAGATACGCAGTATTTT,CASSVDTFTTDTQYF
TRBJ2-1,NA,NA,TRBV9,TGTGCCAGCAGCGTAGGGGTGGGGTCGGGGGAGCAGTTCTTC,CASSVGVGSGEQFF
TRBJ2-1,NA,many,TRBV11-1,TGTGCCAGCAGAGGCAATGAGCAGTTCTTC,CASRGNEQFF
TRBJ2-3,NA,few,TRBV5-1,TGCGCCAGCAGCTTGGCATGGGGGCTCTTGGGAGATACGCAGTATTTT,CASSLAWGLLGDTQYF
TRBJ1-1,TRBD1,NA,TRBV10-3,TGTGCCATCAGGGGACAGGGGAACACTGAAGCTTTCTTT,CAIRGQGNTEAFF
TRBJ2-5,NA,NA,TRBV20-1,TGCAGTGCACCTAGTTGGGGGTACCAGTACTTC,CSAPSWGYQYF
TRBJ2-1,TRBD2,many,TRBV20-1,TGCAGTGCGGAGAGACTAGCGGGGGTGTACAATGAGCAGTTCTTC,CSAERLAGVYNEQFF
TRBJ1-1,TRBD1,NA,TRBV25-1,TGTGCCAGCAGTGAGCGATCCGGGACAGGGGTTGGGACTGAAGCTTTCTTT,CASSERSGTGVGTEAFF
TRBJ2-5,NA,many,TRBV14,TGTGCCAGCAGCCAAGAGGCGCTGGTTCGTGGTCAAGAGACCCAGTACTTC,CASSQEALVRGQETQYF
TRBJ2-7,NA,NA,TRBV29-1,TGCAGCGTTGAAGTAGACTTCCCCCCGGACGAGCAGTACTTC,CSVEVDFPPDEQYF
TRBJ2-5,TRBD2,NA,TRBV6-1,TGTGCCAGCAGTGGAAAACTAGCGGGGCTGGTGGAGACCCAGTACTTC,CASSGKLAGLVETQYF
TRBJ1-1,NA,NA,TRBV5-1,TGCGCCAGCAGCAACACCGACACTGAAGCTTTCTTT,CASSNTDTEAFF
TRBJ2-3,NA,NA,TRBV24-1,TGTGCCACCAGTGGTCCGGAGGGGGCCGGCACAGATACGCAGTATTTT,CATSGPEGAGTDTQYF
TRBJ2-3,TRBD2,NA,TRBV20-1,TGCAGTGCTAGGATTAGCGGGGGGTGGGCAGATACGCAGTATTTT,CSARISGGWADTQYF
TRBJ1-4,NA,NA,TRBV7-9,TGTGCCAGCAGCTTAGGAGTGTTAGGTGAAAAACTGTTTTTT,CASSLGVLGEKLFF
TRBJ1-2,NA,NA,TRBV14,TGTGCCAGCGGTCCAGGGACGGGCTATGGCTACACCTTC,CASGPGTGYGYTF
TRBJ1-6,NA,few,TRBV18,TGTGCCAGCTCACCAGGGGTGACGAGGAATTCACCCCTCCACTTT,CASSPGVTRNSPLHF
TRBJ2-2,TRBD1,many,TRBV4-2,TGTGCCAGCAGCCAAGAGGGGGAAGGGGGCGCGTCCGGGGAGCTGTTTTTT,CASSQEGEGGASGELFF
TRBJ2-3,NA,few,TRBV7-6,TGTGCCAGCAGCTCCCAGTTATTCGCAGATACGCAGTATTTT,CASSSQLFADTQYF